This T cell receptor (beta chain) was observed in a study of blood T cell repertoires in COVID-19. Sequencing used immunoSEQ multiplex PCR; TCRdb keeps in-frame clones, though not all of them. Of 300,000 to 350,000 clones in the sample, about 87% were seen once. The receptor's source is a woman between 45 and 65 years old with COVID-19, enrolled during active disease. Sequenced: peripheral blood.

CDR3 protein: CASSAGQGKTDTQYF. As DNA, the CDR3 is TGTGCCAGCAGTGCGGGACAGGGTAAAACAGATACGCAGTATTTT. V gene TRBV27 combines with J gene TRBJ2-3; TRBD1 matches 9 bases. Germline values: CDR1 MNHEY, CDR2 SMNVEV (reference sequence). Trimming removed 5 bases from V and 3 bases from J; junction bases left unmatched: 6. The CDR3 runs to 15 residues.